A single sample is the source of the 23 T cell receptor beta chains below, sequenced in a study of T-cell reconstitution after alpha-beta-depleted transplantation in children (dated by TCRdb to about 2016). To prepare the library, PCR was applied. The data were produced on an Illumina HiSeq 2500. To normalize quantification of the TCRbeta repertoire, the TCR libraries were built with molecular barcoding that relied on unique molecular identifiers. TCRdb reran the public reads through fastp at Q25 and MiXCR, keeping productive beta chains. Every CDR3 protein is listed once, alongside the most common genes and DNA of its rows. The sample profile shows about 460,000 distinct CDR3 sequences; about 10% of them were found once. The ten biggest clones cover around 2% of the sample. The sample's treatment or condition, from its label and the paper: allogeneic hematopoietic cell transplantation with graft depleted of TCRalphabeta T cells and CD19 B cells.

The sample here was PBMCs, taken before TCRalphabeta/CD19-depleted stem cell transplant. The receptors come from a child aged 2-15 years with inherited bone marrow failure, due to receive a stem cell transplant.

In this sample, this clonotype turned up many times. The rearrangement joins TRBV12-3 or TRBV12-4 to TRBJ2-2; TRBD1 matches at 11 bases. V gave up 4 bases and J gave up 2 bases; unmatched junction bases: 3. CDR3 length: 16 amino acids. The CDR3 DNA sequence: TGTGCCAGCAGTTCCGGACAGGGGGCAAACACCGGGGAGCTGTTTTTT. Protein: CASSSGQGANTGELFF.

This clonotype was detected ten times or more. The gene calls are TRBV19 and TRBJ1-1, with TRBD1 as a possible D gene (5 bases). Germline-derived CDR1 and CDR2 are LNHDA and SQIVND (reference sequence). V gave up 1 base and J gave up 5 bases, with 14 bases separating them. The CDR3 is made up of 15 amino acids. CDR3 loop: CASSIAPGWGTEAFF. The DNA for the CDR3 is TGTGCCAGTAGTATAGCCCCAGGGTGGGGGACTGAAGCTTTCTTT.

About this clonotype itself: A much larger clone sits a single nucleotide away, making a read error possible. The chain recombines TRBV12-3 or TRBV12-4 with TRBJ1-2; D perhaps matches TRBD1 (5 bases). The CDR3 runs to 15 residues. The CDR3 sequence is CSSSLRQNLNYGYTF. The CDR3 DNA reads TGTTCCAGCAGCCTTAGACAGAACCTTAACTATGGCTACACCTTC.

At least ten counts were recorded for this clonotype. The CDR3 here is CASGPGPSYEQYF. In DNA, the CDR3 is TGCGCCAGCGGTCCGGGTCCATCCTACGAGCAGTACTTC. This chain uses TRBV4-1 with TRBJ2-7; D not resolved. CDR3 size: 13 residues. Germline assignment: CDR1 MGHRA and CDR2 YSYEKL. V lost 8 bases and J lost 1, with 12 bases in between.

V and J are TRBV19 and TRBJ1-1; no clear D. V was shortened by 6 bases and J by 2 bases, with 10 bases between the two germline ends. The germline CDR1 and CDR2 sequences are LNHDA and SQIVND (reference sequence). This CDR3 contains 13 residues. DNA of the CDR3: TGTGCCAGTAGCCAACAGCAAAACACTGAAGCTTTCTTT. The encoded protein is CASSQQQNTEAFF.

This clonotype was observed at least ten times. The chain links TRBV29-1 to TRBJ2-1; D perhaps matches TRBD1 (5 bases). V lost 6 bases and J 12 bases, leaving 15 bases between the germline ends. The germline V gene encodes CDR1 SQVTM and CDR2 ANQGSEA. The CDR3 sequence is 11 residues long. CDR3 in DNA: TGCAGCGTCCCGGACATTAAGGGGCAGTTCTTC. Translation: CSVPDIKGQFF.

As to this clonotype: With a much larger clone just one base away, this may be a read error. The conserved phenylalanine or tryptophan is not found at the CDR3 terminus, so this likely reflects a read error. CDR3 nucleotide sequence: TGTGCCAGCAGCTCCGGGACAGGGGGCGTGGAGGCCCAGCATATT. It encodes CASSSGTGGVEAQHI. The V gene is TRBV7-9, the J gene TRBJ1-5, with 12 nucleotides matching TRBD1. The germline CDR1 and CDR2 sequences are SEHNR and FQNEAQ (reference sequence). V was pared by 4 bases and J by 11 bases, with 9 bases of the junction left unmatched. The CDR3 is 15 amino acids.

The sample holds many counts of this clonotype. The chain couples TRBV29-1 to TRBJ2-3; tentatively, D is TRBD1 (6 bases). The germline V and J ends were trimmed by 5 bases and 4 bases, with 19 bases remaining between them. CDR1 is SQVTM, CDR2 ANQGSEA, per germline. The CDR3 is 15 residues long. The CDR3 loop reads CSVPRGFNPSDTQYF. The DNA for the CDR3 is TGCAGCGTTCCCAGGGGCTTTAATCCCTCAGATACGCAGTATTTT.

This clonotype was observed a handful of times. The rearrangement joins TRBV4-1 to TRBJ2-3, with 10 nucleotides matching TRBD2. Germline V gene data show CDR1 as MGHRA and CDR2 as YSYEKL. V lost 0 bases, J lost 6 bases, and 9 bases stayed unmatched. CDR3 length equals 17 residues. The CDR3 DNA reads as TGCGCCAGCAGCCAAGATGCCCTAGCGGGAGTGAGTGATACGCAGTATTTT. It encodes CASSQDALAGVSDTQYF.

This clonotype was seen many times. V is TRBV5-1 and J is TRBJ2-7, with D uncertain. Trimming stripped 3 bases from V and 3 bases from J, with 13 bases between. Germline-derived CDR1 and CDR2 are SGHRS and YFSETQ. The CDR3 is 14 amino acids. CDR3: CASSSLPQDYEQYF. In nucleotides, the CDR3 is TGCGCCAGCAGCTCGTTACCCCAGGACTACGAGCAGTACTTC.

This clonotype was detected ten times or more. The rearrangement uses TRBV29-1 and TRBJ1-1; 9 bases are shared with TRBD1. The V segment lost 5 bases and the J segment 4 bases; nucleotides outside the gene matches: 5. Germline CDR1 reads SQVTM; CDR2 reads ANQGSEA. The CDR3 contains 13 residues. CDR3 sequence (DNA): TGCAGCGTTAGGACAGGGGATTTCACTGAAGCTTTCTTT. It translates to CSVRTGDFTEAFF.

This clonotype was seen at least ten times. This CDR3 reads CASSLREGRGKETQYF. The CDR3, as DNA: TGTGCCAGCAGTTTGCGGGAGGGCCGGGGGAAAGAGACCCAGTACTTC. The chain couples TRBV12-3 or TRBV12-4 to TRBJ2-5; 9 positions agree with TRBD2. The CDR3 extends over 16 amino acids. The ends lost 3 bases at V and 3 bases at J; junction bases unmatched: 8.

This clonotype was seen at least ten times. The chain uses TRBV5-5 and TRBJ2-3, with 8 bases fitting TRBD1. Germline assignment: CDR1 SGHKS and CDR2 YYEKEE (reference sequence). J was trimmed by 2 bases and V by 1 base; bases with no gene match: 3. The CDR3 runs 15 residues. CDR3 nucleotides: TGTGCCAGCAGCTTGCGGACAGGGACCACAGATACGCAGTATTTT. Its translation is CASSLRTGTTDTQYF.

This clonotype was recorded at least ten times. V usage is TRBV29-1 and J usage is TRBJ1-1; D remains unclear. The germline V gene encodes CDR1 SQVTM and CDR2 ANQGSEA. Trimming took off 6 bases at V and 1 base at J, with 9 bases between the two ends. The CDR3 is 12 amino acids. CDR3 DNA: TGCAGCGTCTCCCTACCGAACACTGAAGCTTTCTTT. Its protein product is CSVSLPNTEAFF.

This clonotype has a count of ten or more. The chain links TRBV7-6 to TRBJ2-1; 9 bases are a match to TRBD1. Losses at the gene ends were 5 bases for V and 4 bases for J; bases not matched to a gene: 6. The CDR3 contains 15 residues. The germline CDR1 and CDR2 sequences are SGHVS and FNYEAQ. The CDR3 DNA sequence: TGTGCCAGCAGCGCCCGACAGGGGGGTTACAATGAGCAGTTCTTC. It codes for CASSARQGGYNEQFF.

The sample holds one count of this clonotype. A much larger clone lies one base from this, so it may be a read error. The CDR3, as DNA: TGCGCCAGCAGCGGGGTTCTAGCGGTATCCTCCTACAATGAGCAGTTCTTC. Protein sequence: CASSGVLAVSSYNEQFF. The chain recombines TRBV5-1 with TRBJ2-1; 7 nucleotides match TRBD2. With V trimmed by 4 bases and J by 0 bases, 10 bases remained unmatched. The CDR3 has 17 amino acids. CDR1 is SGHRS and CDR2 is YFSETQ in the germline V gene.

The rearrangement joins TRBV6-1 to TRBJ1-5; tentatively, D is TRBD1 (6 bases). Germline V CDR1 and CDR2: MNHNS, SASEGT. V lost 11 bases, J lost 6 bases, and 20 bases lay in between. The CDR3 totals 14 residues. The CDR3 sequence is CACGGGRRGQPQHF. CDR3 bases: TGTGCCTGCGGGGGGGGCAGGCGAGGTCAGCCCCAGCATTTT.

The CDR3 here is CASSLEPKIGGYTF. The CDR3 region has the DNA TGTGCCAGCAGCTTAGAGCCCAAGATAGGGGGCTACACCTTC. This chain joins TRBV7-2 and TRBJ1-2; unclear D gene. The CDR3 has 14 amino acids. The germline CDR1 and CDR2 sequences are SGHTA and FQGNSA. V was trimmed by 1 base and J by 8 bases, leaving 14 bases between them.

This clonotype was observed many times. The gene calls are TRBV6-5 and TRBJ2-1; possibly TRBD2 for D (6 bases). CDR3 length equals 15 residues. The germline V and J ends were trimmed by 6 bases and 1 base, with 13 bases remaining between them. Germline CDR1 MNHEY, CDR2 SVGAGI. CDR3 protein: CASSYGGRSYNEQFF. Here the CDR3 DNA reads TGTGCCAGCAGCTACGGAGGGAGGTCCTACAATGAGCAGTTCTTC.

This clonotype was observed at least ten times. The chain carries TRBV28 and TRBJ1-3; 12 bases align to TRBD1. CDR3 length equals 17 residues. Germline lookup yields CDR1 MDHEN and CDR2 SYDVKM. The V segment lost 1 base and the J segment 2 bases; nucleotides outside the gene matches: 3. The CDR3 region is CASSLLRDRGPGNTIYF. The CDR3 DNA follows: TGTGCCAGCAGTTTATTGCGGGACAGGGGGCCTGGAAACACCATATATTTT.

This clonotype was seen a single time. A much larger clone differs from this one at a single base, so this may be a read error. This rearrangement joins TRBV7-9 to TRBJ1-1, with no clear D. There are 14 residues in the CDR3. V gave up 3 bases and J gave up 5 bases, with 13 bases separating them. Germline assignment: CDR1 SEHNR and CDR2 FQNEAQ (reference sequence). This chain's CDR3 is CASSFSGRGTEAFF. The CDR3 region has the DNA TGTGCCAGCAGCTTCTCCGGAAGAGGAACTGAAGCTTTCTTT.

The rearrangement links TRBV7-6 to TRBJ2-2; 11 nucleotides line up with TRBD2. The V gene's germline CDR1 is SGHVS and CDR2 FNYEAQ. With V trimmed by 5 bases and J by 4 bases, 9 bases remained unmatched. The CDR3 has 17 amino acids. Here the CDR3 reads CASSPIVAGGPTGELFF. Written as DNA, the CDR3 is TGTGCCAGCAGCCCGATAGTAGCGGGAGGGCCCACCGGGGAGCTGTTTTTT.

The V and J genes are TRBV4-3 and TRBJ2-1; tentatively, D is TRBD2 (6 bases). This CDR3 is 14 amino acids long. V was clipped by 0 bases and J by 5 bases, with 8 bases between them. CDR1 and CDR2 (germline): LGHNA, YSLEER. The CDR3 nucleotides read TGCGCCAGCAGCCAAGAAACTAGCCACAATGAGCAGTTCTTC. Amino acid sequence: CASSQETSHNEQFF.